The TCR beta chain described here comes from a study of T cells in Graves' hyperthyroidism and ophthalmopathy. Study-wide background: Peripheral blood was secured at the point of initial diagnosis, before any treatment.

Germline V lookup: CDR1 SGHNT, CDR2 YYREEE (reference sequence). The CDR3 has 15 amino acids. Amplification targeted TCR beta CDR3 regions from RNA transcripts. The HTBI primer set was used in a first-round RT-PCR of the TCR CDR3. A single record per CDR3 protein comes from TCRdb applying MiXCR to the multiplex PCR reads. Found here are roughly 420,000 distinct CDR3 sequences, about an eighth of them singletons; the top ten hold approximately 5.8%. Patients showing uncontrolled infection, other autoimmune disease, pregnancy or lactation were ineligible. The diagnoses drew upon clinical symptoms, serum thyroxine and TRAb, thyroid ultrasound and orbital computed tomography.

Sequenced input: blood. The chain couples TRBV5-4 to TRBJ2-7; 8 nucleotides line up with TRBD2. The J call could be wrong; TRBJ2-1 is a better fit for the DNA end. This receptor was obtained from a woman under 30 with Graves' hyperthyroidism. The CDR3 region is CASSLSSGSSYEQFF. The CDR3 DNA follows: TGTGCCAGCAGCTTGTCCAGCGGGAGCTCCTACGAGCAGTTCTTC.